This TCR beta chain was found in a study of breast tumors, draining lymph nodes, adjacent tissues. As regards this clonotype: Its antigen is as yet unknown.

Study observations and caveats: Luminal-like breast cancer showed significantly higher tumor–nontumor repertoire similarity than basal-like. The lymph node origin of tumor T cells was framed as consistent with a hypothesis, not demonstrated. Findings are consistent with lymph node origin and intratumoral expansion of most tumor T cells. Tumor TCR diversity was below lymph nodes but above nontumor tissue.

TCRdb re-called the multiplex PCR reads with MiXCR, one entry per CDR3 protein. The sample includes tens of thousands of distinct CDR3 sequences, 20% to 25% of them seen just once. This CDR3 has 12 residues. Germline V gene lookup returns CDR1 SQVTM and CDR2 ANQGSEA. Trimming took 7 bases from V and 10 from J, leaving 19 bases between them. Input material: breast tumor tissue. This rearrangement joins TRBV29-1 to TRBJ1-1; weak D call: TRBD1 (5 bases). This TCR was sampled from a female donor with breast cancer. Some clones in this sample may be carry-over from other donors' samples. The CDR3 nucleotides are TGCAGCGCATCTCCGGACAAAGAGATAGCTTTCTTT. Encoded protein: CSASPDKEIAFF.